One sample yielded the 14 T cell receptor beta chains listed below, sequenced in a study of blood T cell repertoires in COVID-19. Profiled with immunoSEQ multiplex PCR; TCRdb holds only in-frame clones, not every one. The repertoire has approximately 69,000 clones, more than 75% of them found once; the top ten carry around 47%. Input material: peripheral blood. Every receptor here comes from a human donor in a cohort sampled during active COVID-19.

As to this clone: One end of the junction is discordant with germline, which a read error may explain. This sequence joins TRBV7-9 and TRBJ2-3; 8 positions agree with TRBD2. The CDR3 runs 13 residues. CDR1 SEHNR and CDR2 FQNEAQ come from the germline V gene (reference sequence). Here the CDR3 reads CASRLAGPDTQYF. The CDR3 DNA is TGTGCCAGCAGATTAGCGGGGCCAGATACGCAGTATTTT.

The rearrangement links TRBV14 to TRBJ1-6; D not resolved. Germline CDR1 is SGHDN and CDR2 is FVKESK. V was cut by 4 bases and J by 10 bases, with 11 bases left in between. The CDR3 is 13 residues long. The DNA of the CDR3 is TGTGCCAGCAGCCTGAGTCCGCGGTCACCCCTCCACTTT. This translates into CASSLSPRSPLHF.

The CDR3, as DNA: TGTGCCAGCAGCCGACTAGCGGGGGGTTACAATGAGCAGTTCTTC. This sequence encodes CASSRLAGGYNEQFF. The chain combines TRBV28 with TRBJ2-1; 13 bases match TRBD2. The CDR3 is 15 residues long. CDR1 is MDHEN and CDR2 is SYDVKM in the germline V gene. J gave up 4 bases and V 6 bases, and 3 bases lay outside the gene matches.

This clone appeared a few times. The chain recombines TRBV19 with TRBJ1-5, with 8 bases matching TRBD1. J lost 6 bases, V lost 4 bases, and 8 bases had no gene match. Germline V gene lookup returns CDR1 LNHDA and CDR2 SQIVND (reference sequence). CDR3 length: 15 residues. CDR3 nucleotides: TGTGCCAGTAGTACCGGACAGGGATCCGGTCAGCCCCAGCATTTT. It yields the protein CASSTGQGSGQPQHF.

This sequence joins TRBV12-3 or TRBV12-4 and TRBJ2-3; tentative D call: TRBD2 (5 bases). The CDR3 length is 12 residues. Trimming stripped 5 bases from V and 11 bases from J, with 14 bases between. In DNA, the CDR3 is TGTGCCAGCAGTACCGGACTTGGTTGGCAGTATTTT. Protein product: CASSTGLGWQYF.

This chain links TRBV10-3 with TRBJ1-2; no firm D call. Trimming cost V 4 bases and J 8 bases, with 8 bases left between them. This CDR3 region has 11 residues. Germline V gene lookup returns CDR1 ENHRY and CDR2 SYGVKD. The CDR3 DNA reads as TGTGCCATCAGTGGTCGAGGGGGCTACACCTTC. Its protein is CAISGRGGYTF.

V gene TRBV7-9 combines with J gene TRBJ2-3; 8 nucleotides align to TRBD2. This CDR3 is built from 18 residues. Per the germline V gene, CDR1 is SEHNR and CDR2 is FQNEAQ (reference sequence). The V and J ends lost 1 base and 3 bases, in that order; junction bases with no gene match: 12. DNA of the CDR3: TGTGCCAGCAGCTTAGGATCGGGAGGGCCTCGTGCGACAGATACGCAGTATTTT. The encoded protein is CASSLGSGGPRATDTQYF. The variable domain in full, completed from reference TRBV7-9 and TRBJ2-3, reads DTGVSQNPRHKITKRGQNVTFRCDPISEHNRLYWYRQTLGQGPEFLTYFQNEAQLEKSRLLSDRFSAERPKGSFSTLEIQRTEQGDSAMYLCASSLGSGGPRATDTQYFGPGTRLTVL.

This chain joins TRBV5-4 and TRBJ2-3; 12 bases line up with TRBD2. The V gene end was trimmed by 6 bases and the J gene end by 4 bases; junction bases not matched to a gene: 9. Germline-derived CDR1 and CDR2 are SGHNT and YYREEE (reference sequence). This CDR3 is built from 16 residues. CDR3 in DNA: TGTGCCAGCACCACCGACCTAGCGGGGGGGCCAGATACGCAGTATTTT. Protein sequence: CASTTDLAGGPDTQYF. Using reference TRBV5-4 and TRBJ2-3 for the parts outside the CDR3, the full variable domain is ETGVTQSPTHLIKTRGQQVTLRCSSQSGHNTVSWYQQALGQGPQFIFQYYREEENGRGNFPPRFSGLQFPNYSSELNVNALELDDSALYLCASTTDLAGGPDTQYFGPGTRLTVL.

The V gene is TRBV6-5, the J gene TRBJ2-1, with a weak D call TRBD1 (7 bases). V was pared by 6 bases and J by 6 bases, with 18 bases between. The germline V gene encodes CDR1 MNHEY and CDR2 SVGAGI. The CDR3 is 15 residues long. CDR3: CASRGDSRGLNEQFF. CDR3 DNA: TGTGCCAGCAGGGGGGACAGCCGGGGACTCAATGAGCAGTTCTTC.

V usage is TRBV6-2 or TRBV6-3 and J usage is TRBJ2-7; possibly TRBD2 for D (5 bases). CDR1 and CDR2 (germline): MNHEY, SVGEGT. CDR3 length: 14 residues. The V and J ends lost 2 bases and 3 bases respectively, with 11 bases between them. CDR3 DNA: TGTGCCAGCAGTTACCTTTGGGGAGACTACGAGCAGTACTTC. Translated: CASSYLWGDYEQYF.

V and J are TRBV11-2 and TRBJ2-5; TRBD2 matches 10 bases. From germline, CDR1 is SGHAT and CDR2 FQNNGV. The CDR3 is made up of 15 amino acids. Trimming removed 8 bases from V and 1 base from J; junction bases left unmatched: 7. CDR3: CASGQLAGIQETQYF. The CDR3 bases are TGTGCCAGCGGCCAACTAGCGGGGATCCAAGAGACCCAGTACTTC.

This chain joins TRBV30 and TRBJ2-7, with 7 bases fitting TRBD1. V shed 8 bases, J shed 4 bases, and the junction held 11 bases outside the gene matches. The germline gives CDR1 GTSNPN, CDR2 SVGIG (reference sequence). The CDR3 consists of 13 residues. The CDR3 here is CARSPQGVYEQYF. The CDR3 region has the DNA TGTGCCCGTTCCCCGCAGGGGGTATACGAGCAGTACTTC. Together with reference TRBV30 and TRBJ2-7, the CDR3 gives the full variable domain: SQTIHQWPATLVQPVGSPLSLECTVEGTSNPNLYWYRQAAGRGLQLLFYSVGIGQISSEVPQNLSASRPQDRQFILSSKKLLLSDSGFYLCARSPQGVYEQYFGPGTRLTVT.

The chain has TRBV18 and TRBJ1-2; TRBD1 matches 7 bases. This CDR3 comprises 15 residues. The trim removed 6 bases at V and 8 bases at J, leaving 15 bases unmatched. CDR1 is KGHSH and CDR2 is LQKENI in the germline V gene. The CDR3 bases are TGTGCCAGCTCGCAAGGGACAGTAAATTCGTGGGGCTACACCTTC. It encodes CASSQGTVNSWGYTF.

J is TRBJ1-5 and V is TRBV19; possible D gene TRBD1, 6 bases. CDR1 and CDR2 (germline): LNHDA, SQIVND (reference sequence). This CDR3 region has 17 residues. The V end was cut by 7 bases, the J end by 3 bases, with 22 bases between. The CDR3 bases are TGTGCCAGTACGACCGCATCATCCAGGGGTAACAATCAGCCCCAGCATTTT. Amino acids: CASTTASSRGNNQPQHF.